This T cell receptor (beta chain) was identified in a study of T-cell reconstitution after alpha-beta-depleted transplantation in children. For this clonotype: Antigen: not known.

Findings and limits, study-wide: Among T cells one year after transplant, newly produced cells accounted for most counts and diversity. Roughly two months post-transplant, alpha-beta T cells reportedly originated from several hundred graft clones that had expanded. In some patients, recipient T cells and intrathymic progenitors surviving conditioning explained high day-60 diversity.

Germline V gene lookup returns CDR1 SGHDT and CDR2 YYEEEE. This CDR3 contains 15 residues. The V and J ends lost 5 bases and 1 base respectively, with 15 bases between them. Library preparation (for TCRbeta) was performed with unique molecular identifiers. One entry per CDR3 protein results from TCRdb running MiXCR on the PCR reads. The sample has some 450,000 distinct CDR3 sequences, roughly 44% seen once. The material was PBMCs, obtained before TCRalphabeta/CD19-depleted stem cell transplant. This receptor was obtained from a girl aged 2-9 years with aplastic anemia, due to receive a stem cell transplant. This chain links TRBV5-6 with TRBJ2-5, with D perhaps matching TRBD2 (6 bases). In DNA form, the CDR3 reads TGTGCCAGCAGTTGGAGGGCCAGCATCCAAGAGACCCAGTACTTC. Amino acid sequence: CASSWRASIQETQYF. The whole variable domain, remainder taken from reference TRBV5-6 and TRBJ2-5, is DAGVTQSPTHLIKTRGQQVTLRCSPKSGHDTVSWYQQALGQGPQFIFQYYEEEERQRGNFPDRFSGHQFPNYSSELNVNALLLGDSALYLCASSWRASIQETQYFGPGTRLLVL.